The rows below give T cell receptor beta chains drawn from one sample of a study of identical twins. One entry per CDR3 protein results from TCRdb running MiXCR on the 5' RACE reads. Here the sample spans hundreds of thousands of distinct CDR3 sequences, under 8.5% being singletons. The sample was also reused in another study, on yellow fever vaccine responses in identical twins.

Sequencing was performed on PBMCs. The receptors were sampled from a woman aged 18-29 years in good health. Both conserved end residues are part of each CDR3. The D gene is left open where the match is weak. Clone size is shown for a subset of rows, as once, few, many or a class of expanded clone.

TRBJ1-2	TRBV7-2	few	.	CASSGPQYQSYGYTF	TGTGCCAGCAGCGGGCCCCAGTACCAGAGCTATGGCTACACCTTC
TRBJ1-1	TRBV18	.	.	CASSPSGKGSMNTEAFF	TGTGCCAGCTCACCGTCCGGAAAAGGGAGCATGAACACTGAAGCTTTCTTT
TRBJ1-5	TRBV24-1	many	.	CATRGPLNQPQHF	TGTGCCACCAGAGGACCCCTAAATCAGCCCCAGCATTTT
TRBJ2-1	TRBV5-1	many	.	CASSRLGGHGNEQFF	TGCGCCAGCAGCCGACTGGGAGGCCATGGTAATGAGCAGTTCTTC
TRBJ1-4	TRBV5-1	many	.	CASSPAGANEKLFF	TGCGCCAGCAGCCCGGCGGGTGCTAATGAAAAACTGTTTTTT
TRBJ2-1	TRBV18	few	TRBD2	CASSPALAGGVYNEQFF	TGTGCCAGCTCACCAGCGCTAGCGGGAGGGGTATACAATGAGCAGTTCTTC
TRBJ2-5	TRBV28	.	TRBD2	CASSFGGGRLKTQYF	TGTGCCAGCAGTTTTGGCGGGGGACGTTTGAAGACCCAGTACTTC
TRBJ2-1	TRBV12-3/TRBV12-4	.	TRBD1	CASSPRQGAGNEQFF	TGTGCCAGCAGTCCTAGACAGGGGGCAGGGAATGAGCAGTTCTTC
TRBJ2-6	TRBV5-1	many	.	CASRAPRENSGANVLTF	TGCGCCAGCAGGGCACCTCGGGAGAACTCTGGGGCCAACGTCCTGACTTTC
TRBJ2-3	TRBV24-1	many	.	CATSDLPGDTQYF	TGTGCCACCAGTGATTTGCCAGGGGATACGCAGTATTTT
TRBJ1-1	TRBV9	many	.	CASSVAPQGNTEAFF	TGTGCCAGCAGCGTAGCTCCCCAGGGGAACACTGAAGCTTTCTTT
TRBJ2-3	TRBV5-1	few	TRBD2	CASNSDGGSTDTQYF	TGCGCCAGTAATTCGGACGGGGGGAGCACAGATACGCAGTATTTT
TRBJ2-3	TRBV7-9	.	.	CASSAWGVDTQYF	TGTGCCAGCAGCGCCTGGGGCGTAGATACGCAGTATTTT
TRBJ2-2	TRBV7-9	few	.	CASSQDSDHTGELFF	TGTGCCAGCAGCCAAGACTCGGACCACACCGGGGAGCTGTTTTTT
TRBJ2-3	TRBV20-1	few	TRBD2	CSATRTSGAVEAQYF	TGCAGTGCTACGAGGACTAGCGGAGCCGTAGAGGCGCAGTATTTT
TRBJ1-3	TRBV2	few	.	CASSTEGNTIYF	TGTGCCAGCAGTACAGAGGGAAACACCATATATTTT
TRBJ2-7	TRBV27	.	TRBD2	CASSSPTSGRMYEQYF	TGTGCCAGCAGTTCACCTACTAGCGGGAGAATGTACGAGCAGTACTTC
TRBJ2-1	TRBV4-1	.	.	CASSQVIGSYEQFF	TGCGCCAGCAGCCAAGTTATAGGGAGTTATGAGCAGTTCTTC
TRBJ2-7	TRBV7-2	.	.	CASSPTLGTYEQYF	TGTGCCAGCAGCCCAACACTTGGGACCTACGAGCAGTACTTC
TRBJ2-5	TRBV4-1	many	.	CASSRSGQETQYF	TGCGCCAGCAGCCGTAGCGGCCAAGAGACCCAGTACTTC
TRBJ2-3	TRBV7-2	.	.	CASSSRVREFSDTQYF	TGTGCCAGCAGCTCCAGGGTCCGGGAGTTCTCAGATACGCAGTATTTT
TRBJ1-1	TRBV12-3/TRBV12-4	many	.	CAGRTAMNTEAFF	TGTGCCGGCCGGACCGCTATGAACACTGAAGCTTTCTTT
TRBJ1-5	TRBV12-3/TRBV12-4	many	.	CASSPLWGNQPQHF	TGTGCCAGCAGTCCCCTCTGGGGGAATCAGCCCCAGCATTTT
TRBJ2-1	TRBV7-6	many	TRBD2	CASSYTSGSEQFF	TGTGCCAGCAGCTATACTAGCGGGTCTGAGCAGTTCTTC
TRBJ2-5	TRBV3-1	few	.	CASSSRLVKDGTQYF	TGTGCCAGCAGCTCCCGACTAGTTAAGGATGGGACCCAGTACTTC
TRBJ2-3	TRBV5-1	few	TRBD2	CASSPPTSQADTQYF	TGCGCCAGCAGCCCCCCGACTAGCCAGGCAGATACGCAGTATTTT
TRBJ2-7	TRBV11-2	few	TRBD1	CASSYSVGDSSYEQYF	TGTGCCAGCAGCTACTCGGTAGGGGACAGCTCCTACGAGCAGTACTTC
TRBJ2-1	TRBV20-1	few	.	CSAPTIDNSYNEQFF	TGCAGTGCGCCGACGATTGATAACTCCTACAATGAGCAGTTCTTC
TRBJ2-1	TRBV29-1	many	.	CSPQTDYNEQFF	TGCAGCCCACAGACAGACTACAATGAGCAGTTCTTC
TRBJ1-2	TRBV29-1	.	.	CSVEERDGYTF	TGCAGCGTTGAAGAAAGGGACGGCTACACCTTC
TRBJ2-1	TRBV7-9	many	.	CASSPSGLPPYNEQFF	TGTGCCAGCAGCCCCTCCGGGCTTCCCCCCTACAATGAGCAGTTCTTC
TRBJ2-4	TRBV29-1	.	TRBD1	CSVLGQGVFQYF	TGCAGCGTCCTCGGACAGGGCGTGTTTCAGTACTTC
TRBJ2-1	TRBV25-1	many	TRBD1	CASSGRTGDNEQFF	TGTGCCAGCAGTGGACGGACAGGGGACAATGAGCAGTTCTTC
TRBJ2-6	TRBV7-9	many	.	CASQRGLARSGANVLTF	TGTGCCAGCCAGAGAGGGCTAGCAAGGTCTGGGGCCAACGTCCTGACTTTC
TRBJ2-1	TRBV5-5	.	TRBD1	CASSLFRTGEYEQFF	TGTGCCAGCAGCTTGTTTCGTACAGGGGAATATGAGCAGTTCTTC
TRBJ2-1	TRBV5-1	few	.	CASSLEGQINNEQFF	TGCGCCAGCAGCTTGGAAGGACAGATTAACAATGAGCAGTTCTTC
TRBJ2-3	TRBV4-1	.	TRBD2	CASSQEGGQGVSGGAEDTQYF	TGCGCCAGCAGCCAAGAGGGAGGGCAGGGGGTTAGCGGGGGGGCCGAAGATACGCAGTATTTT
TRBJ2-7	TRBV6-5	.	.	CASSYSLTYEQYF	TGTGCCAGCAGTTACTCACTCACCTACGAGCAGTACTTC